This note documents a single T cell receptor beta chain sequence. The time point: after neoadjuvant nivolumab, at surgical resection. These newly diagnosed stage II-IVA oral cavity squamous cell carcinoma patients had no prior systemic or radiation treatment. The data originate from a study of neoadjuvant anti-PD-1 for oral cavity cancer. In the study overall: Patients mostly received three to four biweekly nivolumab doses at 3 mg/kg before surgery. Patients without progression got a fourth dose around day 43.

Two replicates per tumor sample, mostly from roughly 5 ug of genomic DNA. Assay used: immunoSEQ multiplex PCR; TCRdb lists only in-frame clones, some missing. The sample records tens of thousands of clones, approximately 26% being singletons. CDR3 length: 12 amino acids. The germline CDR1 and CDR2 sequences are KGHSH and LQKENI. V was pared by 6 bases and J by 4 bases, with 10 bases between. This receptor was taken from a person aged 40 to 85 with oral cavity squamous cell carcinoma. Sample: tumor tissue, taken after nivolumab (anti-PD-1) treatment. J is TRBJ2-7 and V is TRBV18, with D unclear. The CDR3 bases are TGTGCCAGCTCCACCAACTCGTACGAGCAGTACTTC. As protein: CASSTNSYEQYF.